This T cell receptor beta chain was sequenced in a study of blood T cell repertoires in COVID-19. For the study at large: Donors in the United States, Italy and Spain gave samples during acute or convalescent COVID-19.

Per the original methods: By means of reference gene primer amplification, nucleated cell counts were estimated. Assay used: immunoSEQ multiplex PCR; TCRdb lists only in-frame clones, some missing. V and J calls and clone size are copied from that table; D and trimming were computed from the DNA. The profile shows over 85,000 clones, roughly 90% of them singletons. Germline CDR1 reads LGHNT; CDR2 reads FRNRAP. The V and J ends lost 2 bases and 0 bases, in that order; junction bases with no gene match: 12. CDR3 length: 19 residues. Sequences were obtained from peripheral blood. The TCR comes from a woman older than 75 with acute or convalescent COVID-19. The chain carries TRBV12-5 and TRBJ1-3, with TRBD1 matching over 8 bases. The CDR3 nucleotides are TGTGCTAGTGGTTTGCGATTTCTAGGGACAGGCCACTCTGGAAACACCATATATTTT. Its translation: CASGLRFLGTGHSGNTIYF.